A single sample is the source of the 8 T cell receptor beta chains below, sequenced in a study of T cells in tuberculosis. The table came from immunoSEQ multiplex PCR; TCRdb's copy has only in-frame clones and leaves some out. The data hold some 31,000 clones, with approximately 90% observed a single time. Time point denoted: new active TB diagnosis, blood taken before or within 7 days of starting treatment. The input for sequencing was PBMCs, taken at tuberculosis diagnosis. These receptors were collected from an adult with tuberculosis.

The J gene is TRBJ1-6, the V gene TRBV7-8; D is uncertain. There are 16 residues in the CDR3. CDR1 is SGHVS and CDR2 is FQNEAQ in the germline V gene. Trimming took off 5 bases at V and 8 bases at J, with 19 bases between the two ends. CDR3 sequence: CASSPSPRHEYSPLHF. The CDR3 DNA sequence: TGTGCCAGCAGCCCTAGCCCGAGACACGAATATTCACCCCTCCACTTT.

The chain has TRBV25-1 and TRBJ1-6; D unresolved. The CDR3 covers 14 residues. The germline gives CDR1 MGHDK, CDR2 SYGVNS. V was trimmed by 2 bases and J by 7 bases, leaving 9 bases between them. In DNA form, the CDR3 reads TGTGCCAGCAGTGAACCGGGTTACAATTCACCCCTCCACTTT. Translating gives CASSEPGYNSPLHF.

V and J are TRBV2 and TRBJ2-7, with 11 bases identical to TRBD2. CDR1 and CDR2 (germline): SNHLY, FYNNEI. V lost 4 bases and J lost 4; bases outside the gene matches: 3. The CDR3 length is 14 residues. The CDR3: CASSGWTSGYEQYV. The CDR3 DNA follows: TGTGCCAGCAGTGGATGGACTAGCGGGTACGAGCAGTACGTC.

The V and J genes are TRBV9 and TRBJ2-3; 10 bases are a match to TRBD2. The V gene's germline CDR1 is SGDLS and CDR2 YYNGEE. The CDR3 is 16 residues long. V was clipped by 2 bases and J by 3 bases; unmatched bases: 6. The CDR3 sequence is CASSVGSGGYTDTQYF. Written as DNA, the CDR3 is TGTGCCAGCAGCGTTGGTAGCGGGGGGTATACAGATACGCAGTATTTT.

This sequence joins TRBV4-3 and TRBJ2-7, with D unresolved. The V end was cut by 0 bases, the J end by 1 base, with 7 bases between. Germline-derived CDR1 and CDR2 are LGHNA and YSLEER. The CDR3 extends over 14 amino acids. CDR3 sequence (DNA): TGCGCCAGCAGCCAAGATCGAGGATCCTACGAGCAGTACTTC. This translates into CASSQDRGSYEQYF.

The chain couples TRBV19 to TRBJ1-1, with 7 nucleotides matching TRBD1. The germline CDR1 and CDR2 sequences are LNHDA and SQIVND (reference sequence). The length of the CDR3 is 13 residues. V lost 6 bases and J lost 7; bases outside the gene matches: 8. The chain's CDR3 is CASSYRGEGEAFF. Written as DNA, the CDR3 is TGTGCCAGTAGCTACAGGGGAGAGGGTGAAGCTTTCTTT.

This chain uses TRBV6-6 with TRBJ1-4; D not certain. CDR3 length: 15 amino acids. The germline V gene encodes CDR1 MNHNY and CDR2 SVGAGI (reference sequence). With 4 bases removed from V and 3 bases from J, the gap between germline ends came to 12 bases. The CDR3 here is CASSLRTGANEKLFF. CDR3 nucleotide sequence: TGTGCCAGCAGTTTACGGACGGGAGCTAATGAAAAACTGTTTTTT.

This clone was recorded a few times. J is TRBJ1-1 and V is TRBV30; D gene ambiguous. V was trimmed by 2 bases and J by 5 bases, leaving 3 bases between them. This CDR3 comprises 10 residues. Germline assignment: CDR1 GTSNPN and CDR2 SVGIG (reference sequence). CDR3 region: CAWSRTEAFF. CDR3 nucleotide sequence: TGTGCCTGGAGTCGGACTGAAGCTTTCTTT.